This entry describes one T cell receptor beta chain. This entry is derived from a study of CD8 T cells in ankylosing spondylitis. CDR1 is LGHDT, CDR2 YNNKEL, per germline (reference sequence). Trimming cost V 1 base and J 6 bases; bases outside gene matches: 7. The CDR3 totals 15 residues. MiXCR, run by TCRdb on the 5' RACE reads, gives a single entry per CDR3 protein. The repertoire consists of 220,000 or so distinct CDR3 sequences, with more than 9% occurring once and the leading ten covering approximately 20%. The TCR comes from a male donor with ankylosing spondylitis or in good health (not recorded which). This sequence joins TRBV3-1 and TRBJ1-2; TRBD1 matches at 8 bases. The source material was blood, either unsorted or a sorted T cell fraction (not recorded which). The CDR3 sequence: CASSQVSNRGNGYTF. In DNA, the CDR3 is TGTGCCAGCAGCCAAGTGTCTAACAGGGGGAATGGCTACACCTTC.